These T cell receptor beta chains were read from a single sample in a study of technical replicates of blood from several donors. Profiling relied on immunoSEQ multiplex PCR, and the TCRdb table lists in-frame clones only, not all of them. Of tens of thousands of clones in the sample, around 94% are singletons; the top ten hold around 0.41%. The source material was T cells isolated from PBMCs. Receptor source: a human donor in good health. Both conserved end residues are part of each CDR3. D genes are given only for firm matches. Clone size is not always given. Where it is, it says once, few, many or a class for expanded clones.

TRBJ2-2 TRBV5-1 many TRBD2 TGCGCCAGCAGAGAGACTAGCGGGAAGGTCGGGGAGCTGTTTTTT CASRETSGKVGELFF
TRBJ2-7 TRBV5-5 . . TGTGCCAGCAGCTTGGCTAGTTACGAGCAGTACTTC CASSLASYEQYF
TRBJ2-3 TRBV6-6 . TRBD2 TGTGCCAGCAGTACCGGACTAGCGGGGCGAAACTATTTT CASSTGLAGRNYF
TRBJ2-3 TRBV29-1 . . TGCAGCGTTTCGGTTTCTTGGTCAGATACGCAGTATTTT CSVSVSWSDTQYF
TRBJ2-5 TRBV18 . . TGTGCCAGCTCATCCCCTAGGGGGACAATGTACCAAGAGACCCAGTACTTC CASSSPRGTMYQETQYF
TRBJ1-2 TRBV10-3 . TRBD1 TGTGCCATCAGTGGAACCAGGGGGCTGTATGGCTACACCTTC CAISGTRGLYGYTF
TRBJ2-2 TRBV5-1 . . TGCGCCAGCAGCCTCAGGGACACCGGGGAGCTGTTTTTT CASSLRDTGELFF
TRBJ1-2 TRBV5-6 . . TGTGCCAGCAGCTCCGAGTACAACTATGGCTACACCTTC CASSSEYNYGYTF
TRBJ2-7 TRBV5-1 . . TGCGCCAGCAGCTTGGGCAGAATAAGTCTCTACGAGCAGTACTTC CASSLGRISLYEQYF
TRBJ2-7 TRBV11-2 . . TGTGCCAGCAGCTTGGCGAGGTTTTCCTACGAGCAGTACTTC CASSLARFSYEQYF
TRBJ2-7 TRBV13 . . TGTGCCAGCAGCTTACAGACAAGCTCCTACGAGCAGTACTTC CASSLQTSSYEQYF
TRBJ2-1 TRBV10-3 . TRBD2 TGTGCCATGGGAGGACTAGCTGAGCAGTTCTTC CAMGGLAEQFF
TRBJ2-7 TRBV7-6 . TRBD1 TGTGCCAGCAGCTTAAGGACCGGGACAGGGTTCTACGAGCAGTACTTC CASSLRTGTGFYEQYF
TRBJ2-1 TRBV10-3 . . TGTGCCATCAGTGGAGGGTCGAGCTCCTACAATGAGCAGTTCTTC CAISGGSSSYNEQFF
TRBJ2-1 TRBV9 . . TGTGCCAGCAGCGTAGTCGGTAGCGGACAATACAATGAGCAGTTCTTC CASSVVGSGQYNEQFF
TRBJ1-1 TRBV7-9 . TRBD1 TGTGCCAGCAGCTGGACAGGGACTGAAGCTTTCTTT CASSWTGTEAFF
TRBJ2-3 TRBV5-1 once TRBD2 TGCGCCAGCAGCTTGTCTAGCGGTGGCACAGATACGCAGTATTTT CASSLSSGGTDTQYF
TRBJ2-1 TRBV12-2 . . TGTGCATGGCGGGGGGACCCACTTGCCTACAATGAGCAGTTCTTC CAWRGDPLAYNEQFF
TRBJ2-3 TRBV12-5 . TRBD2 TGTGCTAGTGGTTTGGTAAGCGGGAGTGCTAGCACAGATACGCAGTATTTT CASGLVSGSASTDTQYF
TRBJ2-3 TRBV4-1 . TRBD2 TGCGCCAGCAGCCAAATAGCGGGAGGCTACACAGATACGCAGTATTTT CASSQIAGGYTDTQYF
TRBJ1-1 TRBV7-9 . . TGTGCCAGCAGACTGGACAGAATGAACACTGAAGCTTTCTTT CASRLDRMNTEAFF
TRBJ1-2 TRBV10-3 . TRBD1 TGTGCCATCAGTGAGGGACAGGCTACCTATGGCTACACCTTC CAISEGQATYGYTF
TRBJ2-7 TRBV5-4 . TRBD1 TGTGCCAGCAGCCGGTCCGGGACAGGCGCCTACGAGCAGTACTTC CASSRSGTGAYEQYF
TRBJ1-1 TRBV5-6 . . TGTGCCAGCAGCTTTAGAGGGGGTTGGAACACTGAAGCTTTCTTT CASSFRGGWNTEAFF
TRBJ2-7 TRBV4-2 . . TGTGCCAGCAGCCAATTTAACCCTACTGACGAGCAGTACTTC CASSQFNPTDEQYF
TRBJ2-1 TRBV19 . . TGTGCCAGTAGTATAGACAGGGGCCCCTACAATGAGCAGTTCTTC CASSIDRGPYNEQFF
TRBJ2-7 TRBV29-1 . TRBD2 TGCAGCGCCTTAGCGGGAGGGTCCTACGAGCAGTACTTC CSALAGGSYEQYF